Listed below are T cell receptor beta chains from one sample, sequenced in a study of blood T cell repertoires in COVID-19. Repertoires were generated with immunoSEQ multiplex PCR, while TCRdb's copy carries only in-frame clones and drops some. The sample holds around 270,000 clones, 65% to 85% seen once. Specimen: peripheral blood. Receptors were obtained from a woman aged 35 to 49 who had recovered from COVID-19. Both conserved end residues are part of each CDR3. The D gene is left open where the match is weak.

DNA	CDR3	V	D	J
TGTGCCTGGAGTGTACAAAGACAGGGGGTTTACAATGAGCAGTTCTTC	CAWSVQRQGVYNEQFF	TRBV30	TRBD1	TRBJ2-1
TGTGCCAGCAGTTTAGCTCGGGACGAGCAGTACTTC	CASSLARDEQYF	TRBV28	.	TRBJ2-7
TGTGCCAGCAGCTTAGGTCATCGCACAGATACGCAGTATTTT	CASSLGHRTDTQYF	TRBV7-9	.	TRBJ2-3
TGTGCCAGCAGCTTGGATACGGGGGGCACTGAAGCTTTCTTT	CASSLDTGGTEAFF	TRBV5-4	.	TRBJ1-1
TGTGCCAGCAGCCACAAGGGGGTACTGGGAGATACGCAGTATTTT	CASSHKGVLGDTQYF	TRBV21-1	.	TRBJ2-3
TGTGCCAGCGACTCGAGTGGGGAGAAACTGTTTTTT	CASDSSGEKLFF	TRBV6-6	.	TRBJ1-4
TGTGCCAGCAGACAAACAGGGGTGGGGGAGCAGTACTTC	CASRQTGVGEQYF	TRBV7-9	TRBD1	TRBJ2-7
TGTGCCAGCAGTTTTAGGACAGGGAATGAAAAACTGTTTTTT	CASSFRTGNEKLFF	TRBV28	TRBD1	TRBJ1-4
TGCGCCAGCAGCCAAGGGGGGACAGGCCTCGTACTGAGCACCGGGGAGCTGTTTTTT	CASSQGGTGLVLSTGELFF	TRBV4-1	TRBD1	TRBJ2-2
TGCGCCAGCAGCCAAGATGTCCCCACCCCGGATGAGCAGTTCTTC	CASSQDVPTPDEQFF	TRBV4-1	.	TRBJ2-1
TGCGCCAGCAGCCCTGTCGGACGGGAGGGAAACACTGAAGCTTTCTTT	CASSPVGREGNTEAFF	TRBV4-1	.	TRBJ1-1
TGTGCCAGCAGCCAAGGCTCGGGCAGGGAGGACTATGGCTACACCTTC	CASSQGSGREDYGYTF	TRBV4-2	.	TRBJ1-2